This section outlines one TCR beta chain sequence together with its context. This record belongs to a study of blood T cell repertoires in COVID-19. In the study overall: Italy, Spain and the United States were the sources of the convalescent and acute COVID-19 samples. PBMCs, B-cell-depleted T cells, or T cells were the source of the cDNA or gDNA that made up the material.

Authors' analysis steps: The authors estimated nucleated cell counts from reference gene primer amplification. Clones were read by immunoSEQ multiplex PCR, and TCRdb kept only the in-frame ones, dropping some. That table gives V, J and clone size, and the DNA gave D and trimming. Of about 210,000 clones in the sample, 80% were seen once. In germline, CDR1 is SGHTA, CDR2 FQGNSA. This CDR3 is 14 amino acids long. Deletions cut 1 base from V and 2 bases from J, with 8 bases between. The V and J genes are TRBV7-2 and TRBJ1-2, with D maybe TRBD1 (5 bases). The sequencing sample was made of peripheral blood. This receptor was taken from a man in his 60s with acute or convalescent COVID-19. The CDR3 region is CASSLGYRNYGYTF. Written as DNA, the CDR3 is TGTGCCAGCAGCTTAGGCTACAGGAACTATGGCTACACCTTC. Full variable domain (remainder filled in from reference TRBV7-2 and TRBJ1-2): GAGVSQSPSNKVTEKGKDVELRCDPISGHTALYWYRQSLGQGLEFLIYFQGNSAPDKSGLPSDRFSAERTGGSVSTLTIQRTQQEDSAVYLCASSLGYRNYGYTFGSGTRLTVV.